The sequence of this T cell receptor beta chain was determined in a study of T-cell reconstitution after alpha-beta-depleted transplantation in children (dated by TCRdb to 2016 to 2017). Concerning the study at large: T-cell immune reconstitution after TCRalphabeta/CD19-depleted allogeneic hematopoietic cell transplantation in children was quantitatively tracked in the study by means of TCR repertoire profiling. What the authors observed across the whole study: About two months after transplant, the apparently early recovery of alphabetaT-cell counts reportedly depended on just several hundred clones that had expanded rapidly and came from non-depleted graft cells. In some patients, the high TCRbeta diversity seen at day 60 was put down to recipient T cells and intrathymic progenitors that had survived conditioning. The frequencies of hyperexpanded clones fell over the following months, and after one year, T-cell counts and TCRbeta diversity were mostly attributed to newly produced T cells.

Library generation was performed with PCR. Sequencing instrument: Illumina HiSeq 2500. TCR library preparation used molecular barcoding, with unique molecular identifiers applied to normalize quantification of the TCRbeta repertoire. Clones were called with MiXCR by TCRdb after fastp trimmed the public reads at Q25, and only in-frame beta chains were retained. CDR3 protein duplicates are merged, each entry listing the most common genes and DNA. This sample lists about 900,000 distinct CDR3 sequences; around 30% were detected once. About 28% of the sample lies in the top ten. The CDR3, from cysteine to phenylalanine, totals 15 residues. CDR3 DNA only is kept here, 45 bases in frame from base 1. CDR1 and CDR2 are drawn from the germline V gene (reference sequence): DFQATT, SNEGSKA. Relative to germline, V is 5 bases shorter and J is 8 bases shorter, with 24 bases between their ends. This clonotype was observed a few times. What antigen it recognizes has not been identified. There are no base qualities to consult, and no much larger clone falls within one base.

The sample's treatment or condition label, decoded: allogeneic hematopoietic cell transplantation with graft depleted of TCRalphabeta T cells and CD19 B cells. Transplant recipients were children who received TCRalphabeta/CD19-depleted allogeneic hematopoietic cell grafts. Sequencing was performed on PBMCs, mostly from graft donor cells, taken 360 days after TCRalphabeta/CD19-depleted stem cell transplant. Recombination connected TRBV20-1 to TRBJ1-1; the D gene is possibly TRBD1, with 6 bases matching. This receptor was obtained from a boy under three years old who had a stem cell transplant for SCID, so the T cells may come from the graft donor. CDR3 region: CSAFSGTRPGREAFF. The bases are TGCAGTGCTTTCTCCGGGACACGCCCAGGCAGGGAAGCTTTCTTT.